Sequencing of this T cell receptor beta chain was carried out in a study of tumor-infiltrating lymphocytes in primary liver carcinoma. Study-level information: Aged between 30 and 69 years, the patients were men and women. Among the tumors, stages were T1-T3 N0M0 and sizes roughly 4.2 to 10 cm.

Findings of the study overall: Researchers found tumor-adjacent and tumor-blood pairs overlapped less than tumor region pairs.

Concerning this clonotype: Antigen specificity is unknown. A much larger clone sits a single nucleotide away, making a read error possible.

For blood RNA, unsorted whole blood served as the source, and germline DNA was extracted too. With a constant-region primer, TCR beta cDNA was made from approximately 450 ng of total RNA. Libraries for TCR beta were built through three nested multiplex PCR rounds, which together made up a slightly modified ARM-PCR procedure. Investigators reported that the first two PCR rounds, at around 10 cycles each, used TRBV1-TRBV30 forward primers with a C-beta reverse primer. TCRdb re-analysed the multiplex PCR reads in MiXCR, keeping a single row per CDR3 protein. This repertoire shows fewer than 400,000 distinct CDR3 sequences, more than 55% found once; its top ten account for over 15%. Trimming removed 0 bases from V and 5 bases from J; junction bases left unmatched: 9. The CDR3 has 17 residues. Germline V CDR1 and CDR2: SGHNT, YYREEE (reference sequence).

The source material was peripheral blood. This sequence was found in a woman in her 30s with primary liver carcinoma and hepatitis B virus infection. This chain joins TRBV5-4 and TRBJ2-3; 10 nucleotides agree with TRBD2. The DNA of the CDR3 is TGTGCCAGCAGCTTGGGTATCGCTAGCGGGGGCATAGATACGCAGTATTTT. Protein product: CASSLGIASGGIDTQYF.